This T cell receptor beta chain was obtained from a study of cytomegalovirus exposure and HLA in healthy donors. General study results and limits: As a later analysis revealed, most CMV-associated TCR beta chains appeared HLA-restricted.

Both 60 Vbeta primers and 13 Jbeta primers went into the PCR. This table comes from immunoSEQ multiplex PCR, and its TCRdb copy is limited to in-frame clones, with some not included. The sample has approximately 150,000 clones; approximately 81% are singletons. Trimming cost V 6 bases and J 0 bases; bases outside gene matches: 4. This CDR3 spans 14 amino acids. Germline CDR1 MNHEY, CDR2 SVGAGI. For this clone: Its antigen is unidentified.

The chain is built from TRBV6-5 and TRBJ2-7; TRBD2 matches 8 bases. The clonotype comes from a boy aged 2 to 9 in good health and CMV-seronegative. Sequenced sample: PBMCs. The CDR3 region is CASSLSGVSYEQYF. The CDR3 DNA reads as TGTGCCAGCAGCCTTAGCGGGGTCTCCTACGAGCAGTACTTC.